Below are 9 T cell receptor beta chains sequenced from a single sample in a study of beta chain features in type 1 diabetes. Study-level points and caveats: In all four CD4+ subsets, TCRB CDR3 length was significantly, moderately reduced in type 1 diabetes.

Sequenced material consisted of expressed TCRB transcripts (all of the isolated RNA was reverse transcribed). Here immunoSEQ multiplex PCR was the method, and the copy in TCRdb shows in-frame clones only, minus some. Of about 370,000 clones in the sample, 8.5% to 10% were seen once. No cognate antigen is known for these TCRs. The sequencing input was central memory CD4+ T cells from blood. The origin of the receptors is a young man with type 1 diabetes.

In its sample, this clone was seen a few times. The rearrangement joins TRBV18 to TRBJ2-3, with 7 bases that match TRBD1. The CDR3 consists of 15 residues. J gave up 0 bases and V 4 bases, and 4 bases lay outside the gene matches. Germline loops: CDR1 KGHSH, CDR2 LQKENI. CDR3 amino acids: CASSRRTGSTDTQYF. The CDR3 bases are TGTGCCAGCTCACGGAGGACAGGTAGCACAGATACGCAGTATTTT.

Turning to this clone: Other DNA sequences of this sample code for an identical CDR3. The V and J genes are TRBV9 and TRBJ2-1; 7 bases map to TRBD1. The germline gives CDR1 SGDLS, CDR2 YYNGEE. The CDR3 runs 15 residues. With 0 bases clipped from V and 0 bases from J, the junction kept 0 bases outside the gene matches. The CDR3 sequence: CASSVAGGSYNEQFF. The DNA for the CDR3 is TGTGCCAGCAGCGTAGCAGGGGGCTCCTACAATGAGCAGTTCTTC.

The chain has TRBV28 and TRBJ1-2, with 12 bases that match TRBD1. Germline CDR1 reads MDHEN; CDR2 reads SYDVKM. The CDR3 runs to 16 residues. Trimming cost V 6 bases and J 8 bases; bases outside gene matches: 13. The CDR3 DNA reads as TGTGCCAGCAGCTTACCTCCGGGACAGGGGGCGATAGGCTACACCTTC. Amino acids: CASSLPPGQGAIGYTF.

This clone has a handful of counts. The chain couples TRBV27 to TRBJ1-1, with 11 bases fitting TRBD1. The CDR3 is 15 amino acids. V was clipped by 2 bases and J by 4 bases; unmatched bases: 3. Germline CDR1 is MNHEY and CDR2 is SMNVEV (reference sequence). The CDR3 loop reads CASSLIGTGGTEAFF. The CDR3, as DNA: TGTGCCAGCAGTTTAATCGGGACAGGGGGCACTGAAGCTTTCTTT.

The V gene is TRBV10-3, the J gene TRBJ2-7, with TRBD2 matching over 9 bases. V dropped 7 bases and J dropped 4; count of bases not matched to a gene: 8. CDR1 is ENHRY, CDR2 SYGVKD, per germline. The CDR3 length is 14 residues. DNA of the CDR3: TGTGCCATCACCCCGACTAGCGGAAAGTACGAGCAGTACTTC. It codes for CAITPTSGKYEQYF.

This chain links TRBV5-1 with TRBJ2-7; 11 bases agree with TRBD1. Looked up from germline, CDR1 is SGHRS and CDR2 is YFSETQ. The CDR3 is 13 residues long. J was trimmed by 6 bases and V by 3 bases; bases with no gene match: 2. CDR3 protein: CASSSGQGAEQYF. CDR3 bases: TGCGCCAGCAGCTCCGGACAGGGGGCCGAGCAGTACTTC.

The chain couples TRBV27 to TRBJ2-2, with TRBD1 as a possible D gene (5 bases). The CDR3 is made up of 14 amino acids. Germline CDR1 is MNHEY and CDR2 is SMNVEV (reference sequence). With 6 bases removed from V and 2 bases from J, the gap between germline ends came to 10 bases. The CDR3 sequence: CASSPTVNTGELFF. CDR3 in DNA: TGTGCCAGCAGCCCGACAGTAAACACCGGGGAGCTGTTTTTT.

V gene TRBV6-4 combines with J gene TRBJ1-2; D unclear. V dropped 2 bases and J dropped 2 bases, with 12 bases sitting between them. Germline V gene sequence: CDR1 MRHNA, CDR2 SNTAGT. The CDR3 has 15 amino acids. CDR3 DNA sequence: TGTGCCAGCAGTGACGCGCGGCTCGGCAACTATGGCTACACCTTC. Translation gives CASSDARLGNYGYTF.

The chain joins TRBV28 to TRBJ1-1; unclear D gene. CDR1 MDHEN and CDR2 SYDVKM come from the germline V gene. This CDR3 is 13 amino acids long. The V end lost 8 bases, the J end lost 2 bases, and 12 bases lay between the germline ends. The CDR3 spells CASLSRINTEAFF. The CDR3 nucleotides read TGTGCCAGCCTTAGCAGGATCAACACTGAAGCTTTCTTT.